This is a list of T cell receptor beta chains from one sample in a study of T-cell reconstitution after alpha-beta-depleted transplantation in children. TCRdb reprocessed the PCR reads via MiXCR and lists one record per CDR3 protein. The data hold about 200,000 distinct CDR3 sequences, with approximately 6% observed a single time. The material sequenced was PBMCs, taken before TCRalphabeta/CD19-depleted stem cell transplant. These receptors originate from a girl less than two years old with combined immunodeficiency, due to receive a stem cell transplant. The CDR3 runs from the conserved cysteine through the conserved F or W. Fields, in order: V gene, J gene, CDR3 protein.

TRBV29-1	TRBJ1-1	CSVSRESWTEAFF
TRBV20-1	TRBJ2-7	CSASLGRTFYEQYF
TRBV5-1	TRBJ1-6	CASSLVRIYNSPLHF
TRBV4-3	TRBJ1-1	CASSQGIPDREVYNTEAFF
TRBV24-1	TRBJ2-7	CATRDYEQYF
TRBV12-3/TRBV12-4	TRBJ1-2	CASSAGNYGYTF
TRBV9	TRBJ2-2	CASSGPGGGAYTGELFF
TRBV29-1	TRBJ1-4	CSATTSQGPNEKLFF
TRBV4-1	TRBJ1-2	CASSQDWTGAKNGYTF
TRBV4-2	TRBJ2-2	CASSHPGLHFPTGELFF
TRBV25-1	TRBJ2-2	CASSEYLGEADNTGELFF
TRBV29-1	TRBJ2-4	CSGTLGDIQYF
TRBV7-8	TRBJ2-7	CASSYPSGSYYEQYF
TRBV5-1	TRBJ1-1	CASSFGPGYEAFF
TRBV6-4	TRBJ2-6	CTSCPPTGVNSGANVLTF
TRBV12-3/TRBV12-4	TRBJ2-7	CASSLAATVYEQYF
TRBV9	TRBJ2-2	CASSVDLAANTGELFF
TRBV7-9	TRBJ1-2	CASSSPIGGEDYGYTF
TRBV20-1	TRBJ2-3	CSARGPWRGFTDTQYF
TRBV5-1	TRBJ2-7	CASSYPSYEQYF
TRBV5-1	TRBJ2-3	CASSSLGTDTQYF
TRBV7-2	TRBJ2-7	CASRTGRTSYEQYF
TRBV12-5	TRBJ2-1	CASGLETSSYNEQFF
TRBV6-2/TRBV6-3	TRBJ2-7	CASSPLQETYEQYF
TRBV5-6	TRBJ2-1	CASSLAGRNEQFF
TRBV7-2	TRBJ1-1	CASSLGGVAFF
TRBV7-9	TRBJ2-7	CASSFNEPGQGYEQYF
TRBV29-1	TRBJ2-7	CSVDSDSTYEQYF